This entry describes one T cell receptor beta chain. These data come from a study of OX40 agonist ivuxolimab in advanced cancers. Study background: Having had anti-PD-1, anti-PD-L1 or anti-CTLA-4 therapy before was allowed, and 40% to 45% had some.

Generated by immunoSEQ multiplex PCR, the TCRdb table keeps only in-frame clones and is missing some. This sample has 15,000 to 20,000 clones, with approximately 84% found just once. Individuals having autoimmune disease history or systemic immunosuppression were not enrolled. Collection of blood occurred at baseline, at cycle 4 day 1, and at cycle 7 day 1. The germline V gene encodes CDR1 MNHEY and CDR2 SMNVEV (reference sequence). This CDR3 is built from 14 residues. V was clipped by 4 bases and J by 0 bases, with 10 bases between them. This sequence joins TRBV27 and TRBJ2-7, with D possibly being TRBD1 (5 bases). The sample was CD4+ or CD8+ T cells sorted from blood, taken in a trial of the OX40 agonist ivuxolimab. This receptor was taken from an adult with an advanced solid tumor such as melanoma, head and neck, liver or kidney cancer. CDR3 nucleotide sequence: TGTGCCAGCAGTTCTAGACAGAACTCCTACGAGCAGTACTTC. Translating gives CASSSRQNSYEQYF.